What follows are 12 T cell receptor beta chains derived from one specimen sequenced in a study of cytomegalovirus exposure and HLA in healthy donors. PCR was performed using 60 Vbeta and 13 Jbeta primers. The method was immunoSEQ multiplex PCR; TCRdb's version includes in-frame clones alone and lacks a portion of them. The data hold 75,000 to 100,000 clones, with 74% observed a single time. Sequences were obtained from PBMCs. These receptors originate from a male donor in good health and CMV-seronegative.

The V call is TRBV6-5, the J call TRBJ2-7; 7 bases fit TRBD2. This CDR3 contains 15 residues. With 2 bases clipped from V and 5 bases from J, the junction kept 9 bases outside the gene matches. Germline-derived CDR1 and CDR2 are MNHEY and SVGAGI. The CDR3 coding sequence is TGTGCCAGCAGTTACGGCACGGGAGGAGGGGACGAGCAGTACTTC. Translated: CASSYGTGGGDEQYF.

V and J are TRBV5-4 and TRBJ1-6, with D perhaps matching TRBD1 (6 bases). Trimming removed 6 bases at V and 9 bases at J, with 16 bases between. CDR3 length: 14 residues. Per the germline V gene, CDR1 is SGHNT and CDR2 is YYREEE (reference sequence). The CDR3 sequence: CASTPGQIGSPLHF. The CDR3, as DNA: TGTGCCAGCACTCCTGGACAGATCGGTTCACCCCTCCACTTT. Variable domain in full (rest from reference TRBV5-4 and TRBJ1-6): ETGVTQSPTHLIKTRGQQVTLRCSSQSGHNTVSWYQQALGQGPQFIFQYYREEENGRGNFPPRFSGLQFPNYSSELNVNALELDDSALYLCASTPGQIGSPLHFGNGTRLTVT.

This CDR3 reads CASSSRAMNTEAFF. CDR3 DNA sequence: TGTGCCAGCAGCAGCCGAGCGATGAACACTGAAGCTTTCTTT. The genes are TRBV11-3 and TRBJ1-1; D gene uncertain. This CDR3 has 14 residues. The germline V gene has CDR1 SGHNT and CDR2 YENEEA. V gave up 5 bases and J gave up 0 bases, with 10 bases separating them.

The J gene is TRBJ1-3, the V gene TRBV30; D not certain. The V gene's germline CDR1 is GTSNPN and CDR2 SVGIG (reference sequence). The CDR3 sequence is 13 residues long. CDR3 in amino acids: CAEREGGGNTIYF. The CDR3 DNA follows: TGTGCTGAACGGGAAGGCGGTGGAAACACCATATATTTT.

J is TRBJ2-7 and V is TRBV27, with D tentatively TRBD2 (5 bases). This CDR3 spans 15 amino acids. CDR1 and CDR2 (germline): MNHEY, SMNVEV (reference sequence). Trimming pared 2 bases from V and 0 bases from J, leaving 11 bases between. CDR3: CASSLNPGSSYEQYF. CDR3 DNA: TGTGCCAGCAGTTTAAATCCGGGAAGCTCCTACGAGCAGTACTTC.

The chain combines TRBV2 with TRBJ1-5; D perhaps matches TRBD1 (6 bases). The V and J ends lost 6 bases and 12 bases respectively, with 12 bases between them. CDR3 length equals 11 residues. Per germline, CDR1 SNHLY and CDR2 FYNNEI. The CDR3 region has the DNA TGTGCCAGCAGCGCGGACAGAGACCAGCATTTT. It specifies CASSADRDQHF.

The CDR3 protein is CSVLDSYNEQFF. CDR3 in DNA: TGCAGCGTACTGGACAGTTACAATGAGCAGTTCTTC. The V call is TRBV29-1, the J call TRBJ2-1; D perhaps matches TRBD1 (6 bases). Germline CDR1 is SQVTM and CDR2 is ANQGSEA. The V end lost 6 bases, the J end lost 4 bases, and 10 bases lay between the germline ends. CDR3 size: 12 residues.

This chain uses TRBV19 with TRBJ1-1; possible D gene TRBD1, 6 bases. From germline, CDR1 is LNHDA and CDR2 SQIVND (reference sequence). CDR3 size: 14 residues. The ends were cut back, 1 base at V and 7 bases at J, with 13 bases in the middle. The CDR3: CASSIGRTDGEAFF. Written as DNA, the CDR3 is TGTGCCAGTAGTATAGGCCGGACAGACGGTGAAGCTTTCTTT. Based on the CDR3 plus reference TRBV19 and TRBJ1-1, the full variable domain is DGGITQSPKYLFRKEGQNVTLSCEQNLNHDAMYWYRQDPGQGLRLIYYSQIVNDFQKGDIAEGYSVSREKKESFPLTVTSAQKNPTAFYLCASSIGRTDGEAFFGQGTRLTVV.

CDR3 sequence reads: CASSVELRQPVYGYTF. In DNA form, the CDR3 reads TGTGCCAGCAGCGTAGAGTTGCGGCAGCCCGTCTATGGCTACACCTTC. The chain couples TRBV9 to TRBJ1-2; D remains ambiguous. Germline assignment: CDR1 SGDLS and CDR2 YYNGEE. This CDR3 has 16 amino acids. V lost 0 bases, J lost 4 bases, and 16 bases lay in between.

V and J are TRBV12-5 and TRBJ1-1, with TRBD1 matching over 8 bases. The CDR3 has 14 residues. CDR1 LGHNT and CDR2 FRNRAP come from the germline V gene. J was trimmed by 1 base and V by 7 bases; bases with no gene match: 5. CDR3 nucleotides: TGTGCTAGTGCCCCGGGACAGGAGAACACTGAAGCTTTCTTT. Translated: CASAPGQENTEAFF.

In this sample, this clone turned up a few times. The V call is TRBV5-4, the J call TRBJ2-7, with 9 bases lining up with TRBD2. CDR1 is SGHNT and CDR2 is YYREEE in the germline V gene (reference sequence). J lost 3 bases, V lost 4 bases, and 5 bases had no gene match. The CDR3 contains 14 residues. CDR3 protein: CASSRGGDRYEQYF. In DNA, the CDR3 is TGTGCCAGCAGCCGCGGGGGGGATCGCTACGAGCAGTACTTC.

The chain links TRBV6-6 to TRBJ1-5, with D maybe TRBD1 (5 bases). The germline gives CDR1 MNHNY, CDR2 SVGAGI (reference sequence). The length of the CDR3 is 14 residues. V was clipped by 2 bases and J by 4 bases, with 9 bases between them. This chain's CDR3 is CASSYGRGNQPQHF. As DNA, the CDR3 is TGTGCCAGCAGTTACGGAAGGGGAAATCAGCCCCAGCATTTT.